Here is one TCR beta chain with its context. Gene and germline names: mouse. The DNA ends 4 residues before the CDR3 does, and the rest of the CDR3 is filled in from the germline J gene. These data are taken from a study of CD8+ T cells in alopecia areata. CDR1 is LGHNA, CDR2 YNLKQL, per germline (reference sequence). This CDR3 contains 13 residues. Trimming cost V 4 bases and J 2 bases; bases outside gene matches: 0. Markers used for sorting pooled cutaneous lymph node cells were CD4, CD8alpha, NKG2D, NKG2ACE and others. RNA extraction was followed by reverse transcription into cDNA, which acted as the sequencing template. Repertoires were generated with immunoSEQ multiplex PCR, while TCRdb's copy carries only in-frame clones and drops some. Sampling found about 270,000 clones, none seen once.

The sequence was obtained from a C3H/HeJ mouse with alopecia areata. For this mouse line, the MHC haplotype is H2-k. Sequencing was performed on CD4+ T cells sorted from a lymph node. This chain links TRBV5 with TRBJ2-7; 9 positions agree with TRBD2. The part of the CDR3 DNA that was read is TGTGCCAGCAGCCGGACTGGGGCCTAT. Translation gives CASSRTGAY. Given in full, the CDR3 is CASSRTGAYEQYF.